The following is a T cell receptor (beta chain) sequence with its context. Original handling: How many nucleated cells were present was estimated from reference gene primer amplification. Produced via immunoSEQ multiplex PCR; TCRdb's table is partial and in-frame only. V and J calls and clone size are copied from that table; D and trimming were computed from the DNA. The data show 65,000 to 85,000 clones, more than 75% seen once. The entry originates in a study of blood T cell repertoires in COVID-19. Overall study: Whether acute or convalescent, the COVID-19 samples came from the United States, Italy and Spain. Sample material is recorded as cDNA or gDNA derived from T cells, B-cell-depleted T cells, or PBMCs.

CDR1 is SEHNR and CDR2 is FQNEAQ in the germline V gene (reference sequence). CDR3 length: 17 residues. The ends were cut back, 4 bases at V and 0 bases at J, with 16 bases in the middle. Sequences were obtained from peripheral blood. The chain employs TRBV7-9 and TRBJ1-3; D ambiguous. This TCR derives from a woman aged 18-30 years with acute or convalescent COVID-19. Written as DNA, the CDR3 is TGTGCCAGCAGCTCACGCCTGGGAGTTCTCTCTGGAAACACCATATATTTT. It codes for CASSSRLGVLSGNTIYF.